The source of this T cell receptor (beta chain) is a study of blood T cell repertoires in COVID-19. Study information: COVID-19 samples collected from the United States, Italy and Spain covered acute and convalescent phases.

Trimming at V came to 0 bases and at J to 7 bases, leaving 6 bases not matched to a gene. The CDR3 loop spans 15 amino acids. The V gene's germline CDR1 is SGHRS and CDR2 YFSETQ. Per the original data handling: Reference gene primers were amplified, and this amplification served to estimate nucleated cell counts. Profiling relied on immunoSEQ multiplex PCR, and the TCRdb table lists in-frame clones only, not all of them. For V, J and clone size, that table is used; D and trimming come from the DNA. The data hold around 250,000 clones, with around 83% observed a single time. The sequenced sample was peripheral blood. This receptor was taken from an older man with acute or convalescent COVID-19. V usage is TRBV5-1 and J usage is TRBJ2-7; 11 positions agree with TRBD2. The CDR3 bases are TGCGCCAGCAGCTTGGAGACTAGCGGGACTAGTGAGCAGTACTTC. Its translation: CASSLETSGTSEQYF.